This TCR beta chain appears in the sequencing data of a study of shared clonotypes between healthy human individuals (dated by TCRdb to the early 2020s). In the study overall: The cohort included three men and two women between 18 and 49 years of age. Per donor, three plates each were used for CD4 naive and CD4 memory, two for CD8 naive, and one for CD8 memory. The study deeply sequenced blood TCR repertoires of five healthy adults to estimate repertoire size and the extent of clonotype sharing between individuals. To increase sequencing depth and limit assay-specific biases, TCR repertoire library preparation and sequencing were carried out by different laboratories using diverse techniques. Per donor, leukapheresis produced somewhere between about 0.94 and 9.5 billion PBMCs.

Donors were healthy HIV-negative adults with no recently reported acute infections or vaccinations. All donors were Caucasian adults living in Nashville, Tennessee, USA. CD4+ T cells were enriched through magnetic negative selection, after which naive cells were positively selected on CD45RA and the remaining negative fraction served as the memory subset. After blood collection by leukapheresis, PBMCs were isolated using Ficoll-Histopaque density gradient centrifugation and then cryopreserved in the vapor phase of liquid nitrogen. Analytical flow cytometry was used to check the purity and quantity of every magnetically sorted T cell population. From each sorted fraction, genomic DNA was isolated and quantified by UV absorbance on a Nanodrop 2000c. TCR CDR3 regions were amplified from genomic DNA by multiplex PCR using the deep immunoSEQ assay. Genomic DNA extracted from each cell subset was distributed evenly over all wells of several immunoSEQ 96-well plates, and each plate served as one replicate. Each replicate PCR for sorted subsets received about 180 ng genomic DNA, equal to about 30,000 T cell genomes. Purified libraries were quantified with a Qubit 3.0 fluorometer, sized on a Bioanalyzer 2100, and re-quantified with the KAPA Library Quantification kit. A separate single-read 150-cycle Illumina NextSeq 550 flow cell was used to sequence each immunoSEQ 96-well plate. On the study's bioinformatics: Because the immunoSEQ output held only junctional sequences and lacked quality scores, the filtering could not match the filtering applied to full-length reads. To assign V/J genes and CDR3, sequences were annotated using PyIR, a Python wrapper for IgBLAST v1.9, with IMGT germline references. Reads were filtered out if the reads had weak V/J assignments (E-value above 1e-6), no CDR3, stop codons, out-of-frame junctions, or ambiguous translated residues. V3J clonotypes were defined by identical inferred V gene, J gene, and CDR3 amino acid sequence. Percentage overlap between repertoires was calculated by dividing the number of shared unique clonotypes by the size of the smaller repertoire. Richness of each repertoire was evaluated using RTK rarefaction, the Chao1 estimator, and Recon v2.1 estimates of unobserved clonotypes. OLGA was used to compute generation probabilities for all TCRbeta clonotypes that the gDNA method yielded from a few donors. The table comes from immuneACCESS by way of TCRdb, which keeps in-frame sequences with V and J called. Part of the clones is missing from these tables; in studies checked, under half for an unresolved V gene and the rest for unknown reasons. V and J calls and clone size are those listed in that table; D and trimming were worked out from the DNA. The sample has 2 million to 2.5 million clones on record, 85% to 95% of them singletons. The biggest ten clones account for about 0.39% of the sample.

Study-level results and caveats: Higher generation probabilities were observed for clonotypes shared by all four sorted-subset donors than for non-shared clonotypes. Even with the large sequencing depth, rarefaction of the sorted-subset datasets indicated that sequencing was incomplete. About 5% of naive CD4, 3.5% of naive CD8, around 2.3% of memory CD4, and 0.35% to 0.4% of memory CD8 clonotypes were shared across several donors. Pairwise subsampling indicated that sequencing depth was expected to affect the degree of clonotype sharing among donors. Naive subsets generally had larger estimated clonotype richness than memory subsets. The small number of donors limited the genetic and exposure-history diversity represented. Only blood was sampled, and tissue TCR repertoires likely differ from those in blood.

Turning to this clone: What antigen it recognizes has not been identified. Base-call qualities are not available, and no considerably larger clone is one nucleotide away.

From the cysteine through the phenylalanine, the CDR3 covers 15 amino acids. The DNA shown is the 45-base CDR3, in frame from base 1. For CDR1 and CDR2, the germline V gene lists MDHEN and SYDVKM. Between the V and J ends, shortened by 5 bases and 8 bases respectively, the junction contains 19 bases. The TCR was taken from a man aged 18 to 29 in good health. Some clones in this sample may be carry-over from other donors' samples. The chain was built from TRBV28 and TRBJ2-4, with the D call tentatively TRBD1 or TRBD2, each fitting 5 bases. The sequenced sample was naive CD4+ T cells from PBMCs. The cell subset or site label here, explained by the study, means: CD45RA+ positively selected. The CDR3 loop reads CASSIPGTGHDIQYF. The nucleotide sequence is TGTGCCAGCAGTATTCCCGGGACGGGGCACGACATTCAGTACTTC.